This T cell receptor beta chain originates from a study of shared clonotypes between healthy human individuals. General study points: Clonotype sharing levels among donors were expected to vary with sequencing depth.

Both subsets, CD45RA+ naive and CD45RA-negative memory, were split from the CD4+ cells. Per the germline V gene, CDR1 is SGHRS and CDR2 is YFSETQ. This CDR3 contains 15 residues. V lost 0 bases and J 7 bases, leaving 11 bases between the germline ends. This clone is a singleton in its sample. Its antigen remains unidentified. Generated by immunoSEQ multiplex PCR, the TCRdb table keeps only in-frame clones and is missing some. Of 950,000 to 1,300,000 clones in the sample, under 80% were seen once. This clonotype was obtained from a man between 18 and 35 years old in good health. The chain combines TRBV5-1 with TRBJ1-6; D not resolved. The sample consisted of memory CD4+ T cells sorted from blood. Sample subset: CD45RA-negative fraction. The CDR3 nucleotides read TGCGCCAGCAGCTTGGGAGGGATTGGGAATTCACCCCTCCACTTT. Its translation: CASSLGGIGNSPLHF. Together with reference TRBV5-1 and TRBJ1-6, the CDR3 gives the full variable domain: KAGVTQTPRYLIKTRGQQVTLSCSPISGHRSVSWYQQTPGQGLQFLFEYFSETQRNKGNFPGRFSGRQFSNSRSEMNVSTLELGDSALYLCASSLGGIGNSPLHFGNGTRLTVT.